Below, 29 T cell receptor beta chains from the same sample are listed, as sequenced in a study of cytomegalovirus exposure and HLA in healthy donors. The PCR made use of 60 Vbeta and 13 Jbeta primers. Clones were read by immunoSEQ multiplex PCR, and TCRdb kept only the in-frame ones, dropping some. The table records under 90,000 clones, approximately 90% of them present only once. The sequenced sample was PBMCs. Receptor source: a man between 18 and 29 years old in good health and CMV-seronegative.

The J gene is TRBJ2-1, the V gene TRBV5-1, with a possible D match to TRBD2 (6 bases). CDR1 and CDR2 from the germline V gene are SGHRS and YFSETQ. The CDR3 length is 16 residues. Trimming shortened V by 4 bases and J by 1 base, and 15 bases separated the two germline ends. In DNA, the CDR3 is TGCGCCAGCAGCCGCGACCTAGCGCCTTCCTACAATGAGCAGTTCTTC. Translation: CASSRDLAPSYNEQFF.

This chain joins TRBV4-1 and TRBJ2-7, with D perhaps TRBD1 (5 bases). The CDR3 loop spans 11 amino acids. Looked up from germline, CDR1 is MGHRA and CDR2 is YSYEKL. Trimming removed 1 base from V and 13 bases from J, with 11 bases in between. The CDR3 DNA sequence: TGCGCCAGCAGCCAAGGCAGGGAAAAATACTTC. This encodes CASSQGREKYF.

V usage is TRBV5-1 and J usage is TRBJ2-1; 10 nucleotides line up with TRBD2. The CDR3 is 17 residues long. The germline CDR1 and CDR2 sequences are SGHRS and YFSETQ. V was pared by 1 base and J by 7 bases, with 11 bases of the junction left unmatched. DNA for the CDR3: TGCGCCAGCAGCTTGAATTCGGTTAGCGGGAGGCATAATGAGCAGTTCTTC. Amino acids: CASSLNSVSGRHNEQFF.

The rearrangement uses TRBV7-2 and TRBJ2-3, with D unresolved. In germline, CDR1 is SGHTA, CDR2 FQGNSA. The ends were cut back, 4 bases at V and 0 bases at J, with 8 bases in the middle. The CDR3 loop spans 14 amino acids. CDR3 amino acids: CASSWLTSTDTQYF. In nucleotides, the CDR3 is TGTGCCAGCAGCTGGTTGACTAGCACAGATACGCAGTATTTT.

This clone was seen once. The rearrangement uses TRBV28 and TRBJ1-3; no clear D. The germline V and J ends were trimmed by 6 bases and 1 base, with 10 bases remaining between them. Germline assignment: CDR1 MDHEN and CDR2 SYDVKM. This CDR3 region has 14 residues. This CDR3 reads CASSRRWSGNTIYF. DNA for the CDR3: TGTGCCAGCAGCCGGCGGTGGTCTGGAAACACCATATATTTT.

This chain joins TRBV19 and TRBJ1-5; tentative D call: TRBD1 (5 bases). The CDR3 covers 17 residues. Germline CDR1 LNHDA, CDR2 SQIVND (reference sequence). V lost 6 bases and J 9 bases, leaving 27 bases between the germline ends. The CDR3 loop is CASRAELGDSIFRPQHF. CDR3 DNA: TGTGCCAGTAGGGCCGAGTTAGGCGACAGTATTTTTCGGCCCCAGCATTTT.

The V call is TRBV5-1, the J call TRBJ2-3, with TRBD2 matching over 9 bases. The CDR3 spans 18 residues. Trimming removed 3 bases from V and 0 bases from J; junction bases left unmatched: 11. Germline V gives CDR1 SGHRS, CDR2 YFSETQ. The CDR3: CASSSAFRLAASTDTQYF. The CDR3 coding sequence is TGCGCCAGCAGCTCCGCTTTTAGACTAGCGGCTAGCACAGATACGCAGTATTTT.

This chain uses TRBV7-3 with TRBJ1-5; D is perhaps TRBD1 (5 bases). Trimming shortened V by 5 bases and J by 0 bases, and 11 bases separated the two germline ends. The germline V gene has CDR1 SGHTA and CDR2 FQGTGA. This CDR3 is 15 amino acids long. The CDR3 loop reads CASSPGHLSNQPQHF. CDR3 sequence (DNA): TGTGCCAGCAGCCCCGGACACCTTAGCAATCAGCCCCAGCATTTT.

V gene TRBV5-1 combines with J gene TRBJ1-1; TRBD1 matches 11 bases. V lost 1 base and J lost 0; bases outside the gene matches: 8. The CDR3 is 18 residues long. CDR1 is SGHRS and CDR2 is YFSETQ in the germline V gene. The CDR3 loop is CASSLRSGTGGMNTEAFF. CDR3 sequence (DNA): TGCGCCAGCAGCTTGAGAAGTGGGACAGGGGGAATGAACACTGAAGCTTTCTTT. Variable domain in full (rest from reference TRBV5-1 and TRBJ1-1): KAGVTQTPRYLIKTRGQQVTLSCSPISGHRSVSWYQQTPGQGLQFLFEYFSETQRNKGNFPGRFSGRQFSNSRSEMNVSTLELGDSALYLCASSLRSGTGGMNTEAFFGQGTRLTVV.

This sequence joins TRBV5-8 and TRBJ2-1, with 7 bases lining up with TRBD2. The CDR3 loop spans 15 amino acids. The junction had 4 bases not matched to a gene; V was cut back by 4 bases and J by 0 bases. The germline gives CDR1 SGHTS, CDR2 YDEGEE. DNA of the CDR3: TGTGCCAGCAGCGCCGGGAGGAGCTCCTACAATGAGCAGTTCTTC. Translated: CASSAGRSSYNEQFF.

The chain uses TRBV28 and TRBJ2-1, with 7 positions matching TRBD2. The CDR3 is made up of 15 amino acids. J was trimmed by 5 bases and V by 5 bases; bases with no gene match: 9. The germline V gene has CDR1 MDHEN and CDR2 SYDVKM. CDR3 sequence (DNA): TGTGCCAGCAGTCAACTAACTAGCGCCAACAATGAGCAGTTCTTC. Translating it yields CASSQLTSANNEQFF.

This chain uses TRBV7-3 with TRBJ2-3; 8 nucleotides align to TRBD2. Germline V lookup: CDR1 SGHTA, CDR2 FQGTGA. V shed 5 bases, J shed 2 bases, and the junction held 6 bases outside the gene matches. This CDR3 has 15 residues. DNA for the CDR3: TGTGCCAGCAGCCTAGATAGCGGGACCACAGATACGCAGTATTTT. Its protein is CASSLDSGTTDTQYF.

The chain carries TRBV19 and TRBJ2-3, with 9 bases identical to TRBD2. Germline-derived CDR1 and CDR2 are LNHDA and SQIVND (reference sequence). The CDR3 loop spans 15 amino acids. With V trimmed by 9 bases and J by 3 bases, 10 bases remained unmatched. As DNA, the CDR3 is TGTGCCAGCTCGGTTGCTGCGGGAGGGACAGATACGCAGTATTTT. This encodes CASSVAAGGTDTQYF.

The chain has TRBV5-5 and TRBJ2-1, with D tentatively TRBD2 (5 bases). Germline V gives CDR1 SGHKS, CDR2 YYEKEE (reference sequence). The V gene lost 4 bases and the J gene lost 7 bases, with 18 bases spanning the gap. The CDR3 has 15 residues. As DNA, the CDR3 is TGTGCCAGCAGCCCAGGACTCACCCTTACGAATGAGCAGTTCTTC. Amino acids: CASSPGLTLTNEQFF.

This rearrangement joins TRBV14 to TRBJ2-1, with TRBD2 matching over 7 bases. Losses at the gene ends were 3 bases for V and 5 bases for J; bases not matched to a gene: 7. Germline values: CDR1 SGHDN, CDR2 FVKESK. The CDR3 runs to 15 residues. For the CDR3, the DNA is TGTGCCAGCAGCCAGCCGGGACTACGAAACAATGAGCAGTTCTTC. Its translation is CASSQPGLRNNEQFF.

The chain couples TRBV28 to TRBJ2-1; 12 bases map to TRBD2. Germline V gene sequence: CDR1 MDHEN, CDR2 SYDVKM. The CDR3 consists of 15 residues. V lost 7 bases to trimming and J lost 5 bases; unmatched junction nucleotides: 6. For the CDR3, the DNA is TGTGCCAGCACCGTGACTAGCGGGAGAAACAATGAGCAGTTCTTC. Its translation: CASTVTSGRNNEQFF.

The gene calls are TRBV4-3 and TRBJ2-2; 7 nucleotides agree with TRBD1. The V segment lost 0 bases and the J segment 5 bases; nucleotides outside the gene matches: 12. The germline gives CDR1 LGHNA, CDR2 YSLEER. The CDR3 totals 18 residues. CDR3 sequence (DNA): TGCGCCAGCAGCCAAGAACCCTCAGGGACAGCCCAGACCGGGGAGCTGTTTTTT. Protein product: CASSQEPSGTAQTGELFF.

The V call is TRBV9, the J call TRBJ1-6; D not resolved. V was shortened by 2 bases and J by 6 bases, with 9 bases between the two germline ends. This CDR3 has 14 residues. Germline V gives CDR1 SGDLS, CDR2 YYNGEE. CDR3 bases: TGTGCCAGCAGCGTTACGGTATCTAATTCACCCCTCCACTTT. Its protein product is CASSVTVSNSPLHF.

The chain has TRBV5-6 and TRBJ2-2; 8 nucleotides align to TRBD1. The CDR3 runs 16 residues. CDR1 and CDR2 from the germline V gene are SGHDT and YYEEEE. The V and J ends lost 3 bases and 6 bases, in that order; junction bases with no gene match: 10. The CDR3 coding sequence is TGTGCCAGCAGCTCGCAGGGGGCGCTTCCTGCCGGGGAGCTGTTTTTT. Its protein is CASSSQGALPAGELFF.

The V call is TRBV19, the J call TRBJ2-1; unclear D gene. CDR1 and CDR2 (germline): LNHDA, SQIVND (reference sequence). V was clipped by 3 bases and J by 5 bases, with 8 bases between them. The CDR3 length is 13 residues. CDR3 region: CASSITIDNEQFF. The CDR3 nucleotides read TGTGCCAGTAGTATCACTATCGACAATGAGCAGTTCTTC.

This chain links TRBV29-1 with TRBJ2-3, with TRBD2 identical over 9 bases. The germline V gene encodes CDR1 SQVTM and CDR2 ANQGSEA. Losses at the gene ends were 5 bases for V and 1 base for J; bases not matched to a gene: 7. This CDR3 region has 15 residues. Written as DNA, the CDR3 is TGCAGCGTTACCCGCGGGAGGGTTGGCACAGATACGCAGTATTTT. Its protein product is CSVTRGRVGTDTQYF.

CDR3 nucleotide sequence: TGTGCCAGCAGTTTAAGACAGGCTGCCTACGAGCAGTACTTC. This sequence encodes CASSLRQAAYEQYF. The gene calls are TRBV27 and TRBJ2-7; possible D gene TRBD1, 6 bases. The CDR3 spans 14 residues. Germline CDR1 MNHEY, CDR2 SMNVEV (reference sequence). V was cut by 2 bases and J by 2 bases, with 10 bases left in between.

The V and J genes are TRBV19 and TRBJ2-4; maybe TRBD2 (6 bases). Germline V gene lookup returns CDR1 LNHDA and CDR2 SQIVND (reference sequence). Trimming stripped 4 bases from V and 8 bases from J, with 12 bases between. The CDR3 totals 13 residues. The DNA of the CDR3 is TGTGCCAGTAGTACAGGCAGGGAGGACATTCAGTACTTC. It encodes CASSTGREDIQYF.

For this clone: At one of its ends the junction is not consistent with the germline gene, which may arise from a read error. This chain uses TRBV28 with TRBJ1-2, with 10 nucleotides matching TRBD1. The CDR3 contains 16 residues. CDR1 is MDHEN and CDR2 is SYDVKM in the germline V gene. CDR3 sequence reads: CVSQRLDRGRDYGYTF. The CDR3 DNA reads TGTGTCAGCCAGAGACTTGACAGGGGGCGGGACTATGGCTACACCTTC.

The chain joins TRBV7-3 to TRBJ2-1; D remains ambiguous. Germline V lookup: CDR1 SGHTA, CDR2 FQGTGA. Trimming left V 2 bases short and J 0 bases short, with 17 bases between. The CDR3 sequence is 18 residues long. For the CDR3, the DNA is TGTGCCAGCAGCTTACATCCTTCGAGGATTCCCTCCTACAATGAGCAGTTCTTC. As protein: CASSLHPSRIPSYNEQFF.

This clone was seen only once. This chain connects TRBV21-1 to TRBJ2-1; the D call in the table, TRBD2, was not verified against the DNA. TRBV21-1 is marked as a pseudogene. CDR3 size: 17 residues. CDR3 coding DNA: TGTGCCAGCAGCAAACTGGGACTAGCGGTCTCCTACAATGAGCAGTTCTTC. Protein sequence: CASSKLGLAVSYNEQFF.

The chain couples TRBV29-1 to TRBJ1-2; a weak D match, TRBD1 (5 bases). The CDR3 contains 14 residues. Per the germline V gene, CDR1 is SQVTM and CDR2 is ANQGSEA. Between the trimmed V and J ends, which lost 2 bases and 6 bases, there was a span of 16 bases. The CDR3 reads CSVESYKGYNGYTF. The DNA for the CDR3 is TGCAGCGTTGAAAGTTACAAGGGGTATAATGGCTACACCTTC.

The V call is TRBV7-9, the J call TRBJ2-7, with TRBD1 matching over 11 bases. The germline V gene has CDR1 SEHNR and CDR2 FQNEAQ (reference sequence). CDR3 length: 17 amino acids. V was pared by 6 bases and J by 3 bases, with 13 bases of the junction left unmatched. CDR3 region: CASSRGQGARGIYEQYF. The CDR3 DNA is TGTGCCAGCAGTCGCGGACAGGGGGCACGCGGTATCTACGAGCAGTACTTC.

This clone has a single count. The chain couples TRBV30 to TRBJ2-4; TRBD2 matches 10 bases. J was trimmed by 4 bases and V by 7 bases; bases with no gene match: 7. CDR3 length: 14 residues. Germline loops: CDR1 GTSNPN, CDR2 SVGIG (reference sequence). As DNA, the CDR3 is TGTGCCTCCAGCGGGAGGGCTGGAAAAAACATTCAGTACTTC. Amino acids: CASSGRAGKNIQYF.